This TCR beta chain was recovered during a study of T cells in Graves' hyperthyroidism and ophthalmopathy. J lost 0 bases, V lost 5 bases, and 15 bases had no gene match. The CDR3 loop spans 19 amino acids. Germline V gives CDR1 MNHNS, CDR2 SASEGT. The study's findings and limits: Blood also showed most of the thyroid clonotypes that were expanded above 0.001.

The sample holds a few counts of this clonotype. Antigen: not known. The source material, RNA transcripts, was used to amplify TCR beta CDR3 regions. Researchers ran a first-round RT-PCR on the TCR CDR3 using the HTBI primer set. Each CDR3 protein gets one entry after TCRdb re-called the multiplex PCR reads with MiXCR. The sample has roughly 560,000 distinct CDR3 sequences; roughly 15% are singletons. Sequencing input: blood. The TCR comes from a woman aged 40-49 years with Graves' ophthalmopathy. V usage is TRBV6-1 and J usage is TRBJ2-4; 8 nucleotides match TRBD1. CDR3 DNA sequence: TGTGCCAGCAGTCGAAAACCGGGACAGGCATTCCTAGCCAAAAACATTCAGTACTTC. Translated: CASSRKPGQAFLAKNIQYF.